These 13 T cell receptor beta chains originate from one sample sequenced in a study of T-cell reconstitution after alpha-beta-depleted transplantation in children. A library of TCRbeta sequences, prepared with unique molecular identifiers, was generated. TCRdb re-analysed the PCR reads in MiXCR, keeping a single row per CDR3 protein. The data hold around 580,000 distinct CDR3 sequences, with approximately 30% observed a single time. Sequences were derived from PBMCs, sampled before TCRalphabeta/CD19-depleted stem cell transplant. The source is a boy younger than two with Wiskott-Aldrich syndrome, due to receive a stem cell transplant.

The CDR3 loop reads CASSLKGRLALYNEQFF. The CDR3, as DNA: TGTGCCAGCAGCTTAAAGGGCCGACTAGCGTTGTACAATGAGCAGTTCTTC. The rearrangement links TRBV7-2 to TRBJ2-1; 8 nucleotides match TRBD2. This CDR3 comprises 17 residues. After removal of 2 bases from V and 4 bases from J, the junction contained 10 bases not matched to a gene. CDR1 is SGHTA and CDR2 is FQGNSA in the germline V gene.

This clonotype was counted many times. V usage is TRBV28 and J usage is TRBJ2-7; TRBD2 matches at 9 bases. The germline gives CDR1 MDHEN, CDR2 SYDVKM. The CDR3 extends over 14 amino acids. With 2 bases clipped from V and 6 bases from J, the junction kept 5 bases outside the gene matches. CDR3 sequence reads: CASSLAGGPSEQYF. CDR3 in DNA: TGTGCCAGCAGTTTAGCGGGAGGGCCTTCCGAGCAGTACTTC.

The chain employs TRBV5-1 and TRBJ2-1; TRBD1 aligns across 8 bases. Germline-derived CDR1 and CDR2 are SGHRS and YFSETQ. V shed 0 bases, J shed 3 bases, and the junction held 5 bases outside the gene matches. The CDR3 extends over 16 amino acids. The CDR3 DNA sequence: TGCGCCAGCAGCTTGGCCGGGACAGGAGACTACAATGAGCAGTTCTTC. This encodes CASSLAGTGDYNEQFF. The complete variable domain, with remaining parts taken from reference TRBV5-1 and TRBJ2-1, reads KAGVTQTPRYLIKTRGQQVTLSCSPISGHRSVSWYQQTPGQGLQFLFEYFSETQRNKGNFPGRFSGRQFSNSRSEMNVSTLELGDSALYLCASSLAGTGDYNEQFFGPGTRLTVL.

This clonotype was detected a few times. The gene calls are TRBV20-1 and TRBJ2-5; the D is unclear. Germline lookup yields CDR1 DFQATT and CDR2 SNEGSKA (reference sequence). The CDR3 covers 12 residues. V lost 3 bases to trimming and J lost 2 bases, with 7 bases between them. CDR3 in DNA: TGCAGTGCTAGGTTTCTACAAGAGACCCAGTACTTC. Residues: CSARFLQETQYF.

For the CDR3, the DNA is TGTGCCACCAGTGTCATGCACAGGGGTTTGGAGACCCAGTACTTC. Translating it yields CATSVMHRGLETQYF. This rearrangement joins TRBV24-1 to TRBJ2-5; 7 nucleotides match TRBD1. Germline-derived CDR1 and CDR2 are KGHDR and SFDVKD. There are 15 residues in the CDR3. V was pared by 5 bases and J by 5 bases, with 10 bases of the junction left unmatched.

The V call is TRBV9, the J call TRBJ2-5; 9 positions agree with TRBD2. CDR3 length: 15 amino acids. Losses at the gene ends were 1 base for V and 2 bases for J; bases not matched to a gene: 3. CDR1 is SGDLS, CDR2 YYNGEE, per germline. The DNA of the CDR3 is TGTGCCAGCAGCGTACCTCTAGCGGGGCAAGAGACCCAGTACTTC. Amino acids: CASSVPLAGQETQYF.

This clonotype has only a few counts. This chain uses TRBV20-1 with TRBJ2-1, with 8 bases matching TRBD2. Looked up from germline, CDR1 is DFQATT and CDR2 is SNEGSKA (reference sequence). The V and J ends lost 0 bases and 7 bases, in that order; junction bases with no gene match: 8. The length of the CDR3 is 15 residues. For the CDR3, the DNA is TGCAGTGCTAGAGATCAAGCGGGAGCGAAGAATGAGCAGTTCTTC. Protein: CSARDQAGAKNEQFF.

This clonotype was picked up one time. CDR3 bases: TGCGCCAGCAGTGACCCTAGCGAAGGGACCCAGTACTTC. Encoded protein: CASSDPSEGTQYF. V gene TRBV10-1 combines with J gene TRBJ2-5; D is perhaps TRBD2 (6 bases). Germline CDR1 is WNHNN and CDR2 is SYGVQD (reference sequence). There are 13 residues in the CDR3. The V and J ends lost 3 bases and 7 bases respectively, with 12 bases between them.

The chain joins TRBV4-1 to TRBJ2-7; D possibly uses TRBD1 or TRBD2 (5 bases each). V lost 4 bases to trimming and J lost 4 bases, with 23 bases between them. Germline V CDR1 and CDR2: MGHRA, YSYEKL. The CDR3 is 17 residues long. CDR3 sequence reads: CASSPRGRANGFYEQYF. In DNA, the CDR3 is TGCGCCAGCAGCCCTCGGGGACGGGCTAATGGATTTTACGAGCAGTACTTC.

The chain has TRBV29-1 and TRBJ2-1, with 7 bases lining up with TRBD2. Germline values: CDR1 SQVTM, CDR2 ANQGSEA. The V segment lost 4 bases and the J segment 2 bases; nucleotides outside the gene matches: 5. The CDR3 consists of 14 residues. This CDR3 is CSVVERGAYNEQFF. DNA for the CDR3: TGCAGCGTTGTTGAGCGGGGCGCCTACAATGAGCAGTTCTTC.

This clonotype has just a few counts. The chain uses TRBV4-2 and TRBJ1-1; D may be TRBD1 (5 bases). V was trimmed by 1 base and J by 4 bases, leaving 13 bases between them. This CDR3 is 15 amino acids long. Germline V gene sequence: CDR1 LGHNA, CDR2 YNFKEQ. CDR3 nucleotides: TGTGCCAGCAGCCAAGTGGCAGGGAAGGGCACTGAAGCTTTCTTT. Translating gives CASSQVAGKGTEAFF.

This clonotype was seen more than once but under ten times. The chain uses TRBV24-1 and TRBJ1-6; 9 bases fit TRBD1. Germline CDR1 KGHDR, CDR2 SFDVKD. J was trimmed by 6 bases and V by 10 bases; bases with no gene match: 9. CDR3 length: 15 residues. In DNA, the CDR3 is TGTGCCACTTATGGGAAACAGGGGGCTAATTCACCCCTCCACTTT. This translates into CATYGKQGANSPLHF.

The chain carries TRBV3-1 and TRBJ2-4; D not certain. Germline V gives CDR1 LGHDT, CDR2 YNNKEL (reference sequence). This CDR3 spans 14 amino acids. The ends were cut back, 2 bases at V and 0 bases at J, with 5 bases in the middle. CDR3 region: CASSQQLAKNIQYF. The CDR3 nucleotides read TGTGCCAGCAGCCAACAACTAGCCAAAAACATTCAGTACTTC.